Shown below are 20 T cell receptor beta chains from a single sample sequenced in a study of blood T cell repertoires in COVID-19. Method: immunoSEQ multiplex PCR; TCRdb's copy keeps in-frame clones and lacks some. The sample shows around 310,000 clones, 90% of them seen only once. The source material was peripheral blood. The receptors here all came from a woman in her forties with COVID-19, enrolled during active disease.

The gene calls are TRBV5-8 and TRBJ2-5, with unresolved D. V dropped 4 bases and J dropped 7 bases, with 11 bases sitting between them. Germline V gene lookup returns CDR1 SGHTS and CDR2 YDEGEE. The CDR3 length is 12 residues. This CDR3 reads CASSPMRRTQYF. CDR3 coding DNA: TGTGCCAGCAGCCCGATGCGGAGGACCCAGTACTTC.

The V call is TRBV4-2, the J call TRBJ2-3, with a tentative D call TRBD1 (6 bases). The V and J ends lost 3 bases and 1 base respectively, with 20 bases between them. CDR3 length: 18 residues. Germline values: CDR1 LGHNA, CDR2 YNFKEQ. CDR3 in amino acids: CASSQYRMGDTRTDTQYF. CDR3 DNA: TGTGCCAGCAGCCAGTATAGGATGGGGGACACCCGCACAGATACGCAGTATTTT.

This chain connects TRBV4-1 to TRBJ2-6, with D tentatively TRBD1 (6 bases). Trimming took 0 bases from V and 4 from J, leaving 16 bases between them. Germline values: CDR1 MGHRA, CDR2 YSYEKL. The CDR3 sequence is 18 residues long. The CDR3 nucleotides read TGCGCCAGCAGCCAAGATCTACTTACAGGGTCCGGGGCCAACGTCCTGACTTTC. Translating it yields CASSQDLLTGSGANVLTF.

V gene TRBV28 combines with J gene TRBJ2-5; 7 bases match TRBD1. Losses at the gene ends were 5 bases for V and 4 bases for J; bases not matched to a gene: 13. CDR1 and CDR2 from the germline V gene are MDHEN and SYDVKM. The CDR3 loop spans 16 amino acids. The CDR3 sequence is CASSPLDRALGETQYF. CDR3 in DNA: TGTGCCAGCAGTCCTCTCGACAGGGCCTTGGGAGAGACCCAGTACTTC. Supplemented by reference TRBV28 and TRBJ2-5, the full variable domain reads DVKVTQSSRYLVKRTGEKVFLECVQDMDHENMFWYRQDPGLGLRLIYFSYDVKMKEKGDIPEGYSVSREKKERFSLILESASTNQTSMYLCASSPLDRALGETQYFGPGTRLLVL.

CDR3 sequence reads: CASTHSNNEQFF. CDR3 coding DNA: TGTGCCAGCACCCACTCGAACAATGAGCAGTTCTTC. The chain employs TRBV27 and TRBJ2-1; D is uncertain. The CDR3 loop spans 12 amino acids. The V gene's germline CDR1 is MNHEY and CDR2 SMNVEV (reference sequence). Trimming took off 7 bases at V and 5 bases at J, with 9 bases between the two ends.

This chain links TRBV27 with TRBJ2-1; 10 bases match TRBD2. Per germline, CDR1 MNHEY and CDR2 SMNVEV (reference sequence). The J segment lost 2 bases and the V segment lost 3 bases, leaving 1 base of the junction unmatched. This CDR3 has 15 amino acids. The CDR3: CASSFLAGAYNEQFF. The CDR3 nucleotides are TGTGCCAGCAGTTTTCTAGCGGGAGCCTACAATGAGCAGTTCTTC.

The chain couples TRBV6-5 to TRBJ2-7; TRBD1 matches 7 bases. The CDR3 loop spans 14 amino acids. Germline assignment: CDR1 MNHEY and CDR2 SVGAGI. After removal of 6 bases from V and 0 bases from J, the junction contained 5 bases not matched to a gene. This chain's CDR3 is CASRSQGISYEQYF. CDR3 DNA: TGTGCCAGCAGATCACAGGGGATCTCCTACGAGCAGTACTTC.

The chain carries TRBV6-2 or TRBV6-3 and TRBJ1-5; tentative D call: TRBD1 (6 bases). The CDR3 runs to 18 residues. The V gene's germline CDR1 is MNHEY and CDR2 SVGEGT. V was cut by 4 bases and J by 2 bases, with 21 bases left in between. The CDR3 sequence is CASSSQPPGVNRNQPQHF. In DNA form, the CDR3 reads TGTGCCAGCAGTTCCCAACCCCCAGGGGTCAATCGCAATCAGCCCCAGCATTTT.

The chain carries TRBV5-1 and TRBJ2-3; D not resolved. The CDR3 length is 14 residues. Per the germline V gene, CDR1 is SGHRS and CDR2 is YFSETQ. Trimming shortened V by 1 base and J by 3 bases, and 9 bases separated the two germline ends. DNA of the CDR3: TGCGCCAGCAGCTTGAGGTTAGCAACAGATACGCAGTATTTT. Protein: CASSLRLATDTQYF.

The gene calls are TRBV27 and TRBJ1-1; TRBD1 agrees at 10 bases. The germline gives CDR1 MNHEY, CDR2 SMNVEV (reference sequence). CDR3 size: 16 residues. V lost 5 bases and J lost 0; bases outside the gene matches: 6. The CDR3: CASSQWGQGLNTEAFF. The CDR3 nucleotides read TGTGCCAGCAGTCAGTGGGGACAGGGGCTGAACACTGAAGCTTTCTTT.

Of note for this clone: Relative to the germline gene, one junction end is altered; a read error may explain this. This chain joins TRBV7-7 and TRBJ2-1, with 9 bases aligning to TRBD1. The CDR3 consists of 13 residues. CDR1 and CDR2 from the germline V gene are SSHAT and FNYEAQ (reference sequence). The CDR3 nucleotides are TGTGCTAGCAGTTCGGACAGGGGCGCTGAGCAGTTCTTC. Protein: CASSSDRGAEQFF.

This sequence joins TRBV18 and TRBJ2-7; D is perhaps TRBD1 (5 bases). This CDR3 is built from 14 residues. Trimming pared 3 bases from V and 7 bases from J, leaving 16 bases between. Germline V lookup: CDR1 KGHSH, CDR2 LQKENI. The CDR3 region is CASSPRQGRREQYF. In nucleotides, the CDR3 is TGTGCCAGCTCACCCCGGCAGGGTCGAAGAGAGCAGTACTTC.

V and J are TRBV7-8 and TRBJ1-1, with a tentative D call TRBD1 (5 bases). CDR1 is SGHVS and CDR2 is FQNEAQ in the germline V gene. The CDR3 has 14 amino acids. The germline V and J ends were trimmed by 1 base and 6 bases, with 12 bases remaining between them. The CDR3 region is CASSLVAGRAEAFF. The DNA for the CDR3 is TGTGCCAGCAGCTTAGTGGCAGGGAGGGCTGAAGCTTTCTTT.

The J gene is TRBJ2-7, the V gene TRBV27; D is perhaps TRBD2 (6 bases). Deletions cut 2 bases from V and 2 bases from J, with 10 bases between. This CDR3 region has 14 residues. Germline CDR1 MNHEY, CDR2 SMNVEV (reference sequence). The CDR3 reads CASSLKGLTYEQYF. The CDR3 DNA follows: TGTGCCAGCAGTTTAAAGGGACTCACCTACGAGCAGTACTTC.

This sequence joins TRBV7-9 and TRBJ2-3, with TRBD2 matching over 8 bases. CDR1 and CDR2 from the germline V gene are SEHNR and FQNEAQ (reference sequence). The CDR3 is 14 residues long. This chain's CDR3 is CAIDGGASTDTQYF. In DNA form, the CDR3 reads TGTGCTATAGACGGGGGGGCTAGCACAGATACGCAGTATTTT.

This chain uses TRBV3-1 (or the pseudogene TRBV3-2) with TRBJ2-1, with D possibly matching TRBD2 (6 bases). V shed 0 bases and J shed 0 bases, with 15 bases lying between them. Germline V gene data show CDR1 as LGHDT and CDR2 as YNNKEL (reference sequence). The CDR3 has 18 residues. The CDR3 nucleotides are TGTGCCAGCAGCCAAGAACTCCGGAGGAGGGTCTCCTACAATGAGCAGTTCTTC. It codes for CASSQELRRRVSYNEQFF.

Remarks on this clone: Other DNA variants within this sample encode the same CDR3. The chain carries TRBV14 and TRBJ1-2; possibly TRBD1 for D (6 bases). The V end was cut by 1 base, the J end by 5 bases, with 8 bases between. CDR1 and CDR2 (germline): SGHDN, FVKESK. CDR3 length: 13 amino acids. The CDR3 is CASSQVQGYGYTF. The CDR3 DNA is TGTGCCAGCAGCCAAGTGCAGGGGTATGGCTACACCTTC.

This chain's CDR3 is CASSQAGTGAAFF. The CDR3 region has the DNA TGTGCCAGCTCACAGGCGGGGACAGGGGCAGCTTTCTTT. The chain uses TRBV18 and TRBJ1-1; 10 bases are shared with TRBD1. Trimming cost V 4 bases and J 10 bases; bases outside gene matches: 6. This CDR3 spans 13 amino acids. Looked up from germline, CDR1 is KGHSH and CDR2 is LQKENI.

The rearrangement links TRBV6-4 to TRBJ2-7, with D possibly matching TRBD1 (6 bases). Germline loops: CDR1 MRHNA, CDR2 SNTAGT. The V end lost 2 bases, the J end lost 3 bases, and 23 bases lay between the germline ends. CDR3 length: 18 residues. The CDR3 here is CASSDPLSRGDRIYEQYF. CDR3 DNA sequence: TGTGCCAGCAGTGACCCCCTTTCCAGGGGCGACAGAATCTACGAGCAGTACTTC.

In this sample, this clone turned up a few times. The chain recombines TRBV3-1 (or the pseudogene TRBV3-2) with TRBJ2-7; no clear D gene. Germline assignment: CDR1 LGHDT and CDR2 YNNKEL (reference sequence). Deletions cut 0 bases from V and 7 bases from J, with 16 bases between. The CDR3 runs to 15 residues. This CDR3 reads CASSQDWPELEEQYF. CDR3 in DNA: TGTGCCAGCAGCCAAGATTGGCCTGAGCTAGAGGAGCAGTACTTC.